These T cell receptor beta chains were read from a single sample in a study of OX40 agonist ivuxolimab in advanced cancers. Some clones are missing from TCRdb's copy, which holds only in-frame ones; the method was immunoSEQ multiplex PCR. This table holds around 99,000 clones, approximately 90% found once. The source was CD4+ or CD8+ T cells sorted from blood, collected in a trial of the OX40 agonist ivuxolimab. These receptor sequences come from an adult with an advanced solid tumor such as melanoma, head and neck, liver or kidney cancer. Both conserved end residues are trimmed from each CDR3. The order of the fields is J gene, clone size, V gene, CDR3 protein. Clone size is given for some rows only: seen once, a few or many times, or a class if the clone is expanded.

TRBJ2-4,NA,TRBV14,ASSPSAAENIQY
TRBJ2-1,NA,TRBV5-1,ASSLARTGAEEQF
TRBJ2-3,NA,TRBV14,ASSPNPGQSTDTQY
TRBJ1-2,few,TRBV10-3,AILDPQGQGGYT
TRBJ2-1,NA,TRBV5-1,ASSPGQGTYNEQF
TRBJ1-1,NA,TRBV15,ATSADSLTEAF
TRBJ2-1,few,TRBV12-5,ASGPRTEYNEQF
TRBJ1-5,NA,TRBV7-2,ASSLAQTGALRQPQH
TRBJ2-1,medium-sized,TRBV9,ASSVARGGNANEQF
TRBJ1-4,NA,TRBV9,ASSPQGFSNEKLF
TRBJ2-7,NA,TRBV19,ASTEGASRAGASYEQY
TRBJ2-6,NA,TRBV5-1,ASSLASGPPANVLT
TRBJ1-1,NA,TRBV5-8,ASSLTQGANTEAF
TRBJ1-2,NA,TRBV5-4,ASRVGGGYGYT
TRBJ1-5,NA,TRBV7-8,ASSLTPGRPTSNQPQH
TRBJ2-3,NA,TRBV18,ASSPKTNTQY
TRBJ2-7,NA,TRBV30,AWSVGGAREQY
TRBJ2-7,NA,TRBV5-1,ASSIPGQGDEQY
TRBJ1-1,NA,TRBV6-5,ASSYIWDRMNTEAF
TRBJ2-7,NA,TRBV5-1,ASSFIERTPGEQY
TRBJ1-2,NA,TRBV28,ASSLYPAGTSSGYGYT
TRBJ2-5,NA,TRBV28,ASSSTTGTGAKETQY
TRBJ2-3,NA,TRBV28,ASRRGQGDTQY
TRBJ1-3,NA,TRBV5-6,ASSLAGWAASGNTIY
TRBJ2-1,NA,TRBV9,ASSVSAGEQF
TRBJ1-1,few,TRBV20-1,SATDRGEAF
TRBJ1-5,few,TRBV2,ASSQDGFNQPQH
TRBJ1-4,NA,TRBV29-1,SVETLGGRSNEKLF
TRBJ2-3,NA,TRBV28,ASSFGGTGGTDTQY
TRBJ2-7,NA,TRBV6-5,ASSYSVNGRGYEQY
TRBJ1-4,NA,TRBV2,ASRRGAEGEKLF
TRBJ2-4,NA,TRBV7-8,ASSFRTTDKNIQY
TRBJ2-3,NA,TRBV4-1,ASSQGGSRTDTQY
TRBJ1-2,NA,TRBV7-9,ASSLARGPYGYT
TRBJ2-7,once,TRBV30,AWSQELSYEQY
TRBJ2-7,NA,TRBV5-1,ASSLGGTAPYEQY
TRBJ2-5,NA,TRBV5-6,ASSLEETQY
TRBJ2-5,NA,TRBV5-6,ASSSEGLPAAETQY
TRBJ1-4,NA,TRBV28,ATKSGQGANEKLF
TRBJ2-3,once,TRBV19,ATGDLGRDLVDTQY
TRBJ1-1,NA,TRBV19,ATETGRWGTEAF
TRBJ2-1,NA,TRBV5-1,ASTQQGAYNEQF
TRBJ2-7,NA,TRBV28,ASSPPYGTYEQY
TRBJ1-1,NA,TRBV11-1,ASRGGQGPDTEAF
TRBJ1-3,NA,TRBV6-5,ASSYDRGSSGNTIY
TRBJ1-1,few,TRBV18,ASSPTVKDGGTEAF
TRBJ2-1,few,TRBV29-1,SVPWGGPWDEQF
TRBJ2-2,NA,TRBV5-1,ASRLAENTGELF
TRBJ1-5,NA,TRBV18,ASSFDRPSGQPQH
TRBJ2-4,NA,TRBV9,ASSVDRAQNIQY
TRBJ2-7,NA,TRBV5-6,ASSLYGTGNYEQY
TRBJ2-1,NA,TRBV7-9,ASSLGTSGNEQF
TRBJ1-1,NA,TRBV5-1,ASSQTENTEAF
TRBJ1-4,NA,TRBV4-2,ASSQVGQGATNEKLF
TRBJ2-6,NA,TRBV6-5,ASRSGANVLT
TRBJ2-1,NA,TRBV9,ASSVGVSGRADEQF
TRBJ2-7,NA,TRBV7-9,ASSPSRDGEQY